The 20 T cell receptor beta chains listed next were all sequenced from one sample in a study of neoadjuvant anti-PD-1 for oral cavity cancer. Sequencing was performed with immunoSEQ multiplex PCR; in TCRdb, only in-frame clones are kept and a portion is missing. The sample carries fewer than 90,000 clones, 85% recorded once. The time point is: after neoadjuvant nivolumab, at surgical resection. This material consisted of PBMCs, taken after nivolumab (anti-PD-1) treatment. All receptors come from a person aged 40 to 85 with oral cavity squamous cell carcinoma.

The V and J genes are TRBV5-1 and TRBJ2-3, with 7 bases fitting TRBD2. The CDR3 length is 15 residues. Germline assignment: CDR1 SGHRS and CDR2 YFSETQ. V was clipped by 3 bases and J by 5 bases; unmatched bases: 9. The CDR3 here is CASSWTGGGGDTQYF. The CDR3 coding sequence is TGCGCCAGCAGCTGGACGGGGGGAGGTGGAGATACGCAGTATTTT.

The chain uses TRBV9 and TRBJ1-4, with D maybe TRBD1 (6 bases). The CDR3 covers 15 residues. Trimming removed 4 bases at V and 8 bases at J, with 18 bases between. CDR1 is SGDLS and CDR2 is YYNGEE in the germline V gene. The CDR3 DNA reads TGTGCCAGCAGCTCAGAGGAGGGAAGGGGGGAAAAACTGTTTTTT. It encodes CASSSEEGRGEKLFF.

This clone has only one observation. The rearrangement joins TRBV9 to TRBJ2-1; D call uncertain. Germline CDR1 is SGDLS and CDR2 is YYNGEE. The CDR3 spans 14 residues. Trimming pared 0 bases from V and 0 bases from J, leaving 4 bases between. CDR3 in amino acids: CASSVAGSYNEQFF. The CDR3 coding sequence is TGTGCCAGCAGCGTAGCCGGCTCCTACAATGAGCAGTTCTTC.

The chain links TRBV29-1 to TRBJ1-1; the D is unclear. V shed 4 bases and J shed 10 bases, with 13 bases lying between them. The CDR3 length is 11 residues. Germline assignment: CDR1 SQVTM and CDR2 ANQGSEA. The CDR3 DNA reads TGCAGCGTTGGGTCCGGGAGCGGAGCTTTCTTT. This sequence encodes CSVGSGSGAFF.

There are a few counts of this clone. The chain is built from TRBV10-2 and TRBJ2-5; 9 bases match TRBD1. Per germline, CDR1 WSHSY and CDR2 SAAADI. The trim removed 8 bases at V and 3 bases at J, leaving 7 bases unmatched. This CDR3 contains 14 residues. In DNA, the CDR3 is TGCGCCAGCCGGGGGACAGGGACCGAAGAGACCCAGTACTTC. Its protein is CASRGTGTEETQYF.

CDR3 in DNA: TGCGCCAGCAGCACAACGGGAAATGGCTACACCTTC. Encoded protein: CASSTTGNGYTF. V is TRBV10-2 and J is TRBJ1-2; D remains ambiguous. The CDR3 loop spans 12 amino acids. V lost 6 bases to trimming and J lost 6 bases, with 11 bases between them. In germline, CDR1 is WSHSY, CDR2 SAAADI.

The J gene is TRBJ1-2, the V gene TRBV19; 8 bases are a match to TRBD1. The CDR3 extends over 15 amino acids. Looked up from germline, CDR1 is LNHDA and CDR2 is SQIVND (reference sequence). The V gene end was trimmed by 8 bases and the J gene end by 2 bases; junction bases not matched to a gene: 10. CDR3 in amino acids: CASADSRQGNYGYTF. The CDR3 region has the DNA TGTGCCAGTGCCGATTCCCGACAGGGGAACTATGGCTACACCTTC. The full variable domain, its missing parts supplied by reference TRBV19 and TRBJ1-2, is DGGITQSPKYLFRKEGQNVTLSCEQNLNHDAMYWYRQDPGQGLRLIYYSQIVNDFQKGDIAEGYSVSREKKESFPLTVTSAQKNPTAFYLCASADSRQGNYGYTFGSGTRLTVV.

The CDR3 DNA reads as TGTGCCAGCACCCTCCGGACGGACCCGAGCACTGAAGCTTTCTTT. Translated: CASTLRTDPSTEAFF. This chain links TRBV6-6 with TRBJ1-1; D gene uncertain. Per germline, CDR1 MNHNY and CDR2 SVGAGI (reference sequence). The V end lost 7 bases, the J end lost 4 bases, and 19 bases lay between the germline ends. The CDR3 covers 15 residues.

V and J are TRBV2 and TRBJ1-2; possible D gene TRBD1, 5 bases. Germline loops: CDR1 SNHLY, CDR2 FYNNEI. V lost 6 bases, J lost 4 bases, and 12 bases lay in between. This CDR3 region has 13 residues. The CDR3 spells CASSTDRIYGYTF. The CDR3 region has the DNA TGTGCCAGCAGCACTGACAGAATCTATGGCTACACCTTC. Using reference TRBV2 and TRBJ1-2 for the parts outside the CDR3, the full variable domain is EPEVTQTPSHQVTQMGQEVILRCVPISNHLYFYWYRQILGQKVEFLVSFYNNEISEKSEIFDDQFSVERPDGSNFTLKIRSTKLEDSAMYFCASSTDRIYGYTFGSGTRLTVV.

This clone was recorded once. This chain uses TRBV11-2 with TRBJ2-7; D might be TRBD1 (6 bases). V gave up 0 bases and J gave up 7 bases, with 7 bases separating them. Germline CDR1 SGHAT, CDR2 FQNNGV. This CDR3 region has 12 residues. This CDR3 reads CASSLEGGEQYF. In DNA form, the CDR3 reads TGTGCCAGCAGCTTAGAAGGGGGTGAGCAGTACTTC.

This chain links TRBV7-8 with TRBJ2-3, with D tentatively TRBD1 or TRBD2 (5 bases each). Germline V gene sequence: CDR1 SGHVS, CDR2 FQNEAQ. Trimming left V 1 base short and J 12 bases short, with 14 bases between. There are 13 residues in the CDR3. The CDR3, as DNA: TGTGCCAGCAGCTTAGTCGGGACCATTACACAGTATTTT. Amino acids: CASSLVGTITQYF.

This chain links TRBV5-1 with TRBJ1-4; 9 bases are a match to TRBD1. The CDR3 is 15 amino acids. J gave up 7 bases and V 4 bases, and 8 bases lay outside the gene matches. CDR1 SGHRS and CDR2 YFSETQ come from the germline V gene. In nucleotides, the CDR3 is TGCGCCAGCAGCAGCCTCGGGACAGGGCTTGAAAAACTGTTTTTT. It specifies CASSSLGTGLEKLFF.

This clone was detected a few times. The chain employs TRBV5-5 and TRBJ2-1; possible D gene TRBD1, 6 bases. This CDR3 has 17 amino acids. CDR1 and CDR2 (germline): SGHKS, YYEKEE (reference sequence). Between the trimmed V and J ends, which lost 5 bases and 3 bases, there was a span of 21 bases. The CDR3 loop reads CASSSPTDGTNYNEQFF. CDR3 bases: TGTGCCAGCAGTTCCCCCACGGACGGGACAAACTACAATGAGCAGTTCTTC.

This clone was counted at least ten times. This chain connects TRBV11-3 to TRBJ2-1; D gene ambiguous. V shed 1 base and J shed 10 bases, with 11 bases lying between them. The CDR3 loop spans 13 amino acids. Looked up from germline, CDR1 is SGHNT and CDR2 is YENEEA. The CDR3 protein is CASSLVPLAEQFF. CDR3 bases: TGTGCCAGCAGCTTAGTCCCGCTGGCGGAGCAGTTCTTC.

V and J are TRBV6-5 and TRBJ1-5; 8 bases line up with TRBD1. The trim removed 6 bases at V and 7 bases at J, leaving 11 bases unmatched. The CDR3 consists of 15 residues. Germline V gene sequence: CDR1 MNHEY, CDR2 SVGAGI. The CDR3 DNA reads TGTGCCAGCAGGGCGACAGGGGACTTCAGGCAGCCCCAGCATTTT. Residues: CASRATGDFRQPQHF.

With respect to this clone: Other DNA variants within this sample encode the same CDR3. The V call is TRBV6-1, the J call TRBJ1-2, with 7 bases identical to TRBD1. V lost 5 bases to trimming and J lost 0 bases; unmatched junction nucleotides: 3. This CDR3 contains 14 residues. CDR1 MNHNS and CDR2 SASEGT come from the germline V gene. CDR3 in DNA: TGTGCCAGCAGTCCAGGACAGGCTAACTATGGCTACACCTTC. Translating it yields CASSPGQANYGYTF.

The genes are TRBV19 and TRBJ2-6; 10 positions agree with TRBD1. The CDR3 is 17 amino acids. The V segment lost 4 bases and the J segment 0 bases; nucleotides outside the gene matches: 3. CDR1 and CDR2 (germline): LNHDA, SQIVND (reference sequence). The CDR3 sequence: CASSTGQGVSGANVLTF. CDR3 DNA: TGTGCCAGTAGTACCGGACAGGGGGTCTCTGGGGCCAACGTCCTGACTTTC.

This sequence joins TRBV10-1 and TRBJ2-2; 9 nucleotides match TRBD1. The CDR3 runs to 17 residues. The V and J ends lost 6 bases and 0 bases, in that order; junction bases with no gene match: 8. Germline-derived CDR1 and CDR2 are WNHNN and SYGVQD (reference sequence). The CDR3: CASSRLRTGANTGELFF. In DNA, the CDR3 is TGCGCCAGCAGCCGCTTGAGGACAGGGGCGAACACCGGGGAGCTGTTTTTT.

This clone appeared once. This chain connects TRBV30 to TRBJ1-2, with no clear D. The CDR3 contains 13 residues. Trimming pared 2 bases from V and 8 bases from J, leaving 15 bases between. Germline CDR1 and CDR2: GTSNPN and SVGIG (reference sequence). In DNA, the CDR3 is TGTGCCTGGAGTTCGACTCGGGCGGGCGGCTACACCTTC. Its protein is CAWSSTRAGGYTF.

J is TRBJ2-3 and V is TRBV6-1, with TRBD2 as a possible D gene (5 bases). The CDR3 sequence is 15 residues long. V lost 8 bases and J lost 3, with 18 bases in between. Germline-derived CDR1 and CDR2 are MNHNS and SASEGT. The CDR3 region is CASRAETTTTDTQYF. The CDR3 DNA follows: TGTGCCAGCCGGGCAGAGACTACCACTACAGATACGCAGTATTTT.